One sample yielded the 21 T cell receptor beta chains listed below, sequenced in a study of early T cells in non-severe SARS-CoV-2 infection. Using its own MiXCR run on the 5' RACE reads, TCRdb lists one record per CDR3 protein. The table includes some 60,000 distinct CDR3 sequences, approximately 12% detected once. The sample here was whole blood, taken at baseline. These receptors came from an adult who was a healthcare worker with PCR-confirmed SARS-CoV-2 infection or an uninfected control (not recorded which).

About this clonotype: A single base separates this from a much larger clone, so it may be a read error. The chain uses TRBV7-9 and TRBJ2-7; TRBD2 is a possible D gene (6 bases). CDR3 length: 16 residues. Per germline, CDR1 SEHNR and CDR2 FQNEAQ (reference sequence). The CDR3 bases are TGTGCCAGCAGCTCCGTAGGGCTAGCGAGCTCCTGCGAGCAGTACTTC. It yields the protein CASSSVGLASSCEQYF.

This clonotype was seen a few times. The rearrangement joins TRBV9 to TRBJ2-3; D perhaps matches TRBD2 (7 bases). V shed 0 bases and J shed 2 bases, with 13 bases lying between them. The CDR3 runs 16 residues. Germline CDR1 SGDLS, CDR2 YYNGEE. CDR3 nucleotides: TGTGCCAGCAGCGTAGGTCGGGGGGCCCCCACAGATACGCAGTATTTT. This gives the protein CASSVGRGAPTDTQYF.

In its sample, this clonotype was seen many times. The rearrangement uses TRBV11-2 and TRBJ2-1, with 8 bases matching TRBD2. The ends lost 6 bases at V and 1 base at J; junction bases unmatched: 5. Germline CDR1 SGHAT, CDR2 FQNNGV. The CDR3 consists of 15 residues. CDR3 in DNA: TGTGCCAGCAGGCGAGCGGGGGAATCCTACAATGAGCAGTTCTTC. It is translated as CASRRAGESYNEQFF.

This clonotype was counted a few times. V and J are TRBV7-2 and TRBJ2-7; D call uncertain. V shed 5 bases and J shed 6 bases, with 17 bases lying between them. The CDR3 is made up of 14 amino acids. Looked up from germline, CDR1 is SGHTA and CDR2 is FQGNSA. This CDR3 reads CASSPDSSSSEQYF. CDR3 DNA: TGTGCCAGCAGCCCTGACTCATCCTCTAGCGAGCAGTACTTC.

The rearrangement uses TRBV11-2 and TRBJ2-1, with 7 positions matching TRBD2. After removal of 5 bases from V and 8 bases from J, the junction contained 15 bases not matched to a gene. This CDR3 is 16 amino acids long. Germline CDR1 is SGHAT and CDR2 is FQNNGV. CDR3 DNA sequence: TGTGCCAGCAGCCCCTGGACTAGTCTGGATTTTGATGAGCAGTTCTTC. Protein sequence: CASSPWTSLDFDEQFF.

This chain links TRBV6-6 with TRBJ2-7; TRBD2 might be the D (7 bases). The CDR3 contains 14 residues. Germline V lookup: CDR1 MNHNY, CDR2 SVGAGI (reference sequence). Trimming took 5 bases from V and 7 from J, leaving 18 bases between them. The CDR3, as DNA: TGTGCCAGCAGTCAACGCAGGGGCGGGGGTGAGCAGTACTTC. This translates into CASSQRRGGGEQYF.

Comments on this clonotype: Mismatch with germline at one junction end may stem from a read error. The chain is built from TRBV2 and TRBJ1-1, with a possible D match to TRBD1 (5 bases). In germline, CDR1 is SNHLY, CDR2 FYNNEI. This CDR3 region has 13 residues. CDR3 nucleotide sequence: TGCGCCAGCATTGGGACGGGGAACACTGAAGCTTTCTTT. Amino acids: CASIGTGNTEAFF. Drawing the rest from reference TRBV2 and TRBJ1-1, the complete variable domain is EPEVTQTPSHQVTQMGQEVILRCVPISNHLYFYWYRQILGQKVEFLVSFYNNEISEKSEIFDDQFSVERPDGSNFTLKIRSTKLEDSAMYFCASIGTGNTEAFFGQGTRLTVV.

In its sample, this clonotype was seen a few times. The rearrangement uses TRBV9 and TRBJ2-7; D possibly corresponds to TRBD2 (6 bases). Trimming took 0 bases from V and 6 from J, leaving 13 bases between them. Germline lookup yields CDR1 SGDLS and CDR2 YYNGEE. The CDR3 extends over 14 amino acids. CDR3 bases: TGTGCCAGCAGCGTAGGCGGGATCGGGGGCGAGCAGTACTTC. This codes for CASSVGGIGGEQYF.

The CDR3: CASSYSTRTSGRSVSYNEQFF. CDR3 nucleotides: TGTGCCAGCAGTTACTCGACCAGGACTAGCGGGAGATCGGTATCCTACAATGAGCAGTTCTTC. The chain is built from TRBV6-2 or TRBV6-3 and TRBJ2-1, with TRBD2 identical over 13 bases. Losses at the gene ends were 0 bases for V and 1 base for J; bases not matched to a gene: 12. Germline CDR1 and CDR2: MNHEY and SVGEGT. The CDR3 has 21 residues.

This clonotype was seen many times. The rearrangement links TRBV7-9 to TRBJ1-2; D unresolved. Trimming removed 4 bases from V and 2 bases from J, with 11 bases in between. CDR3 length: 14 amino acids. From germline, CDR1 is SEHNR and CDR2 FQNEAQ (reference sequence). CDR3 nucleotides: TGTGCCAGCAGCTCCAGTGCACCGAACTATGGCTACACCTTC. It translates to CASSSSAPNYGYTF. Looking up the rest from reference TRBV7-9 and TRBJ1-2 gives the full variable domain: DTGVSQNPRHKITKRGQNVTFRCDPISEHNRLYWYRQTLGQGPEFLTYFQNEAQLEKSRLLSDRFSAERPKGSFSTLEIQRTEQGDSAMYLCASSSSAPNYGYTFGSGTRLTVV.

V and J are TRBV2 and TRBJ1-2; D is undetermined. Germline lookup yields CDR1 SNHLY and CDR2 FYNNEI. V was pared by 1 base and J by 2 bases, with 8 bases between. The CDR3 is made up of 14 amino acids. CDR3 DNA: TGTGCCAGCAGTGAAGTTTTCCAGAACTATGGCTACACCTTC. It encodes CASSEVFQNYGYTF. Based on the CDR3 plus reference TRBV2 and TRBJ1-2, the full variable domain is EPEVTQTPSHQVTQMGQEVILRCVPISNHLYFYWYRQILGQKVEFLVSFYNNEISEKSEIFDDQFSVERPDGSNFTLKIRSTKLEDSAMYFCASSEVFQNYGYTFGSGTRLTVV.

The V call is TRBV9, the J call TRBJ2-1; D could derive from TRBD1 or TRBD2 (6 bases each). The CDR3 covers 13 residues. CDR1 is SGDLS, CDR2 YYNGEE, per germline. V lost 4 bases to trimming and J lost 8 bases, with 13 bases between them. The CDR3 DNA is TGTGCCAGCAGCAGGACAGCGGGCGATGAGCAGTTCTTC. Protein sequence: CASSRTAGDEQFF.

This clonotype was counted between two and nine times. The chain combines TRBV11-2 with TRBJ1-6, with 7 bases identical to TRBD1. V lost 5 bases, J lost 7 bases, and 8 bases stayed unmatched. The germline V gene encodes CDR1 SGHAT and CDR2 FQNNGV. This CDR3 has 15 residues. The CDR3 here is CASSHGQVYNSPLHF. CDR3 coding DNA: TGTGCCAGCAGCCATGGACAGGTGTACAATTCACCCCTCCACTTT.

This clonotype was detected a few times. The rearrangement uses TRBV19 and TRBJ2-3, with TRBD2 matching over 9 bases. The CDR3 covers 15 residues. V dropped 6 bases and J dropped 1; count of bases not matched to a gene: 5. Germline assignment: CDR1 LNHDA and CDR2 SQIVND (reference sequence). CDR3 sequence (DNA): TGTGCCAGTAGGAAACTAGCGGGCGGCACAGATACGCAGTATTTT. This sequence encodes CASRKLAGGTDTQYF.

The chain employs TRBV7-2 and TRBJ2-4; no firm D call. Deletions cut 6 bases from V and 3 bases from J, with 12 bases between. The CDR3 extends over 14 amino acids. The V gene's germline CDR1 is SGHTA and CDR2 FQGNSA. The CDR3, as DNA: TGTGCCAGCAGTTCCAGAGACAACAAAAACATTCAGTACTTC. It is translated as CASSSRDNKNIQYF. Complete variable domain (other parts from reference TRBV7-2 and TRBJ2-4): GAGVSQSPSNKVTEKGKDVELRCDPISGHTALYWYRQSLGQGLEFLIYFQGNSAPDKSGLPSDRFSAERTGGSVSTLTIQRTQQEDSAVYLCASSSRDNKNIQYFGAGTRLSVL.

A few counts support this clonotype. In DNA form, the CDR3 reads TGTGCCAGCAGCTTGGACAGATCGAACACTGAAGCTTTCTTT. Encoded protein: CASSLDRSNTEAFF. The rearrangement links TRBV5-4 to TRBJ1-1; D unclear. The CDR3 covers 14 residues. Germline V lookup: CDR1 SGHNT, CDR2 YYREEE (reference sequence). The V and J ends lost 0 bases and 1 base respectively, with 7 bases between them.

Only a few counts were recorded for this clonotype. The V gene is TRBV12-5, the J gene TRBJ2-1; D might be TRBD1 or TRBD2, each matching 5 bases. Germline V gene data show CDR1 as LGHNT and CDR2 as FRNRAP. The ends were cut back, 2 bases at V and 8 bases at J, with 13 bases in the middle. This CDR3 comprises 14 residues. The CDR3 bases are TGTGCTAGTGGTTTGATCGAGGGGTCGGATGAGCAGTTCTTC. Residues: CASGLIEGSDEQFF.

This clonotype was seen many times. This chain joins TRBV7-8 and TRBJ1-5; D not resolved. The CDR3 contains 13 residues. CDR1 SGHVS and CDR2 FQNEAQ come from the germline V gene. Trimming took 3 bases from V and 0 from J, leaving 3 bases between them. CDR3 coding DNA: TGTGCCAGCAGCTTGGATAGCAATCAGCCCCAGCATTTT. This gives the protein CASSLDSNQPQHF. The variable domain in full, with the rest retrieved from reference TRBV7-8 and TRBJ1-5, is GAGVSQSPRYKVAKRGQDVALRCDPISGHVSLFWYQQALGQGPEFLTYFQNEAQLDKSGLPSDRFFAERPEGSVSTLKIQRTQQEDSAVYLCASSLDSNQPQHFGDGTRLSIL.

The rearrangement uses TRBV2 and TRBJ2-7; D might be TRBD1 (5 bases). Deletions cut 3 bases from V and 5 bases from J, with 11 bases between. Germline V gene lookup returns CDR1 SNHLY and CDR2 FYNNEI. CDR3 size: 13 residues. CDR3 bases: TGTGCCAGCAGTGAGGTGCAGGGCCACGAGCAGTACTTC. Its translation is CASSEVQGHEQYF.

This clonotype was seen a few times. The rearrangement links TRBV6-6 to TRBJ1-5; D perhaps matches TRBD1 (6 bases). The CDR3 runs to 15 residues. Germline lookup yields CDR1 MNHNY and CDR2 SVGAGI (reference sequence). Trimming removed 5 bases at V and 4 bases at J, with 15 bases between. Written as DNA, the CDR3 is TGTGCCAGCAGTCGATCGGACAGACGAAATCAGCCCCAGCATTTT. This gives the protein CASSRSDRRNQPQHF.

The table lists this clonotype with a few counts. This chain connects TRBV12-3 or TRBV12-4 to TRBJ1-6, with D possibly matching TRBD1 (6 bases). This CDR3 spans 14 amino acids. Trimming removed 6 bases from V and 6 bases from J, with 12 bases in between. In nucleotides, the CDR3 is TGTGCCAGCAGCCAGGGGCGCGGTAATTCACCCCTCCACTTT. Amino acids: CASSQGRGNSPLHF.